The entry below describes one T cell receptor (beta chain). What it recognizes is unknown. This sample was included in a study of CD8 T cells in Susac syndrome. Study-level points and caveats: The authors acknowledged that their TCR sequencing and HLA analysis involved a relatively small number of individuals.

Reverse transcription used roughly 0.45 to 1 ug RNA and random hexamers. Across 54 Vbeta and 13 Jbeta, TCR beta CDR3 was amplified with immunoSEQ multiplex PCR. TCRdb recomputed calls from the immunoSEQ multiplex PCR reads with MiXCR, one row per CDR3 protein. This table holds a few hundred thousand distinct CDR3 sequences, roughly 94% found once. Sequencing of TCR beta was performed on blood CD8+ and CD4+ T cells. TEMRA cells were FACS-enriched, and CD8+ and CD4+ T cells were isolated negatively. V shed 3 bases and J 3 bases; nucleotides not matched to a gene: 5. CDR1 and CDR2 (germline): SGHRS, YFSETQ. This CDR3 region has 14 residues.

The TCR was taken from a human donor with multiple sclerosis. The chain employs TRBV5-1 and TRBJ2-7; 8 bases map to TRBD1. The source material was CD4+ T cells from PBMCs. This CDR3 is CASSWTGQGYEQYF. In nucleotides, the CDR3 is TGCGCCAGCAGCTGGACAGGGCAGGGCTACGAGCAGTACTTC.